This is a list of T cell receptor beta chains from one sample in a study of blood T cell repertoires in COVID-19. Profiling relied on immunoSEQ multiplex PCR, and the TCRdb table lists in-frame clones only, not all of them. The data contain approximately 90,000 clones, around 90% of them singletons. Sequences were obtained from peripheral blood. These receptors were obtained from a woman in her 70s with acute or convalescent COVID-19. The CDR3 runs from the conserved cysteine through the conserved F or W. Fields, in order: clone size, V gene, J gene, D gene, CDR3 protein, CDR3 DNA. The D gene is left open where the match is weak. Clone size appears in some rows only: once, few, many, or a class for an expanded clone.

NA,TRBV28,TRBJ1-2,NA,CASSVRGIGYGYTF,TGTGCCAGCAGTGTACGGGGAATTGGCTATGGCTACACCTTC
NA,TRBV5-4,TRBJ2-7,TRBD1,CASSHGQGASYEQYF,TGTGCCAGCAGTCATGGACAGGGGGCCTCCTACGAGCAGTACTTC
NA,TRBV15,TRBJ2-1,TRBD2,CATSRDRGLAGVVDEQFF,TGTGCCACCAGCAGAGATCGTGGACTAGCGGGAGTAGTCGATGAGCAGTTCTTC
NA,TRBV18,TRBJ1-2,NA,CASSPTYGNNYGYTF,TGTGCCAGCTCACCGACCTACGGGAACAACTATGGCTACACCTTC
NA,TRBV5-4,TRBJ2-1,TRBD2,CASSQTSGSYNEQFF,TGTGCCAGCAGCCAGACTAGCGGGAGTTACAATGAGCAGTTCTTC
NA,TRBV7-9,TRBJ1-1,TRBD1,CAVGADRGQRIEAFF,TGTGCCGTAGGAGCAGATAGGGGGCAAAGAATTGAAGCTTTCTTT
NA,TRBV14,TRBJ2-4,TRBD1,CASSQPVGQGAKNIQYF,TGTGCCAGCAGCCAACCAGTGGGACAGGGGGCCAAAAACATTCAGTACTTC
NA,TRBV19,TRBJ2-7,TRBD2,CASSNSGRSYEQYF,TGTGCCAGTAGTAACAGCGGGAGGTCCTACGAGCAGTACTTC
NA,TRBV24-1,TRBJ2-3,TRBD1,CATSDPTGIRTDTQYF,TGTGCCACCAGTGACCCGACAGGGATCCGCACAGATACGCAGTATTTT
NA,TRBV5-1,TRBJ2-1,TRBD2,CASSSSPLSSGGANEQFF,TGCGCCAGCAGCTCGTCCCCACTGTCGAGCGGGGGGGCCAATGAGCAGTTCTTC
once,TRBV28,TRBJ1-5,NA,CASSLIGNQPQHF,TGTGCCAGCAGTTTAATAGGCAATCAGCCCCAGCATTTT
NA,TRBV21-1,TRBJ1-2,NA,CASSNPEEGFYGYTF,TGTGCCAGCAGCAATCCCGAGGAGGGGTTCTATGGCTACACCTTC
NA,TRBV19,TRBJ2-1,NA,CASTRRGLDNEQFF,TGTGCCAGTACGAGGCGGGGCCTTGACAATGAGCAGTTCTTC
NA,TRBV4-1,TRBJ2-5,TRBD2,CASSQDYRTSGREETQYF,TGCGCCAGCAGCCAAGATTATCGGACTAGCGGGAGGGAAGAGACCCAGTACTTC
NA,TRBV15,TRBJ2-1,NA,CATSGPRLGANTEQFF,TGTGCCACCAGCGGTCCGAGGTTGGGGGCTAATACTGAGCAGTTCTTC
NA,TRBV5-1,TRBJ2-7,TRBD1,CASSLFATGLHEQYF,TGCGCCAGCAGCTTGTTTGCGACAGGGCTCCACGAGCAGTACTTC
few,TRBV27,TRBJ1-5,NA,CASSVSWRSQPQHF,TGTGCCAGCAGTGTCTCCTGGCGGTCTCAGCCCCAGCATTTT
NA,TRBV5-1,TRBJ2-5,NA,CASSSPGKETQYF,TGCGCCAGCAGCTCCCCAGGGAAAGAGACCCAGTACTTC
NA,TRBV28,TRBJ2-7,TRBD2,CASSLSGTSSHEQYF,TGTGCCAGCAGTTTAAGCGGGACTAGCTCTCACGAGCAGTACTTC
NA,TRBV29-1,TRBJ2-1,TRBD2,CSAPLAGAIDEQFF,TGCAGCGCTCCTCTCGCGGGAGCGATCGATGAGCAGTTCTTC
NA,TRBV21-1,TRBJ1-5,NA,CARIIEVSNQPQHF,TGTGCCAGGATCATAGAGGTTAGCAATCAGCCCCAGCATTTT
NA,TRBV19,TRBJ2-2,TRBD2,CASEAGAITGELFF,TGTGCCAGTGAAGCGGGGGCGATCACCGGGGAGCTGTTTTTT
NA,TRBV9,TRBJ2-1,TRBD2,CASSVTSGDSNEQFF,TGTGCCAGCAGCGTAACTAGCGGGGATTCTAATGAGCAGTTCTTC
NA,TRBV18,TRBJ1-2,NA,CASSPRGDYGYTF,TGTGCCAGCTCACCCAGGGGTGACTATGGCTACACCTTC
NA,TRBV10-2,TRBJ2-3,TRBD2,CASSDGGRATDTQYF,TGCGCCAGCAGTGACGGCGGGAGGGCCACAGATACGCAGTATTTT
NA,TRBV9,TRBJ2-1,TRBD2,CASSLGLAGVDEQFF,TGTGCCAGCAGCTTGGGACTAGCGGGAGTTGATGAGCAGTTCTTC
NA,TRBV3-1/TRBV3-2,TRBJ2-7,TRBD2,CASSQETTSVQQYF,TGTGCCAGCAGCCAAGAAACCACTAGCGTACAGCAGTACTTC
NA,TRBV5-1,TRBJ2-3,TRBD2,CASSLQLGGLATDTQYF,TGCGCCAGCAGCTTGCAGTTGGGGGGACTAGCCACAGATACGCAGTATTTT
once,TRBV19,TRBJ1-1,TRBD1,CASWTGARTEAFF,TGTGCCAGTTGGACAGGGGCGCGAACTGAAGCTTTCTTT
NA,TRBV3-1/TRBV3-2,TRBJ1-1,NA,CASSLHFDRNTEAFF,TGTGCCAGCAGCCTACACTTCGACAGGAACACTGAAGCTTTCTTT
once,TRBV11-2,TRBJ2-2,TRBD2,CASSPTAGANTGELFF,TGTGCCAGCAGCCCCACAGCGGGGGCCAACACCGGGGAGCTGTTTTTT
NA,TRBV6-5,TRBJ1-3,TRBD1,CASSPGTGGNTIYF,TGTGCCAGCAGTCCGGGGACAGGGGGAAACACCATATATTTT
NA,TRBV28,TRBJ2-1,NA,CATSRGDIPSEQFF,TGTGCCACTAGCAGGGGGGACATTCCGAGTGAGCAGTTCTTC
NA,TRBV28,TRBJ1-2,NA,CASSLDLYDYTF,TGTGCCAGCAGTCTTGATCTCTATGACTACACCTTC
NA,TRBV19,TRBJ1-1,TRBD1,CASSTRDSKIDTEAFF,TGTGCCAGTAGTACCCGGGACAGTAAGATAGACACTGAAGCTTTCTTT
NA,TRBV2,TRBJ2-3,NA,CASSVEGSTDTQYF,TGTGCCAGCAGTGTTGAGGGTAGCACAGATACGCAGTATTTT
NA,TRBV13,TRBJ1-4,NA,CASSFRGGPNEKLFF,TGTGCCAGCAGCTTTCGCGGGGGGCCTAATGAAAAACTGTTTTTT
NA,TRBV3-1/TRBV3-2,TRBJ1-1,TRBD1,CASSKGQEKIAGTEAFF,TGTGCCAGCAGCAAAGGACAGGAAAAAATCGCGGGCACTGAAGCTTTCTTT
NA,TRBV11-2,TRBJ2-2,TRBD2,CASSLGGGLAGSGWLFF,TGTGCCAGCAGCTTAGGGGGTGGACTAGCGGGCTCTGGCTGGCTGTTTTTT
NA,TRBV5-4,TRBJ1-6,TRBD1,CASSLLQGDNSPLHF,TGTGCCAGCAGCTTGCTACAGGGGGATAATTCACCCCTCCACTTT
NA,TRBV28,TRBJ2-7,TRBD1,CASSWAGTANYEQYF,TGTGCCAGCAGCTGGGCCGGGACAGCCAACTACGAGCAGTACTTC
NA,TRBV29-1,TRBJ1-1,NA,CSGGATLAGTEAFF,TGCAGCGGGGGGGCCACCCTAGCGGGCACTGAAGCTTTCTTT
NA,TRBV28,TRBJ1-1,TRBD1,CASSSRTGYMNTEAFF,TGTGCCAGCAGTTCTAGGACAGGGTACATGAACACTGAAGCTTTCTTT
NA,TRBV25-1,TRBJ2-2,NA,CASKFGWNGELFF,TGTGCCAGCAAATTCGGGTGGAATGGGGAGCTGTTTTTT
NA,TRBV19,TRBJ1-1,NA,CASRTSGDTEAFF,TGTGCCAGTAGGACCAGCGGGGACACTGAAGCTTTCTTT
NA,TRBV27,TRBJ1-5,TRBD1,CASSARQGWHQPQHF,TGTGCCAGCAGTGCCCGACAGGGTTGGCATCAGCCCCAGCATTTT
NA,TRBV11-2,TRBJ2-1,TRBD2,CASSLGTSGSNEQFF,TGTGCCAGCAGCTTAGGTACTAGCGGGAGCAATGAGCAGTTCTTC